The 16 T cell receptor beta chains below all came from one sample that was sequenced in a study of blood T cells in healthy people across ages (dated by TCRdb to 2014 to 2015). The library was obtained by 5' RACE. The sequencing machine was an Illumina HiSeq 2500. A second PCR of roughly 7 to 11 cycles was performed with a sample-barcoded 5' primer and a J-beta primer mix. The public reads were reprocessed in TCRdb via fastp at Q25 and MiXCR, keeping in-frame beta chains. Rows with one shared CDR3 protein collapse into an entry with the most common genes and DNA. The sample table records hundreds of thousands of distinct CDR3 sequences; approximately 52% of these occur just once. About 14% of the sample lies in the top ten. Sequenced sample: blood. These receptors were obtained from a woman aged 80 or over in good health.

The chain has TRBV24-1 and TRBJ2-5; 7 nucleotides match TRBD1. The CDR3 length is 14 residues. Looked up from germline, CDR1 is KGHDR and CDR2 is SFDVKD. With 4 bases clipped from V and 3 bases from J, the junction kept 4 bases outside the gene matches. The CDR3 here is CATSEPGTEETQYF. CDR3 in DNA: TGTGCCACCAGTGAACCGGGGACAGAAGAGACCCAGTACTTC.

This clonotype was counted between two and nine times. It may be a read error: a sequence one base away is much more abundant. The J gene is TRBJ2-3, the V gene TRBV7-2, with D unclear. V lost 4 bases and J lost 6, with 11 bases in between. Germline V gene data show CDR1 as SGHTA and CDR2 as FQGNSA. This CDR3 is built from 13 residues. The CDR3 reads CASSCIPFDTQYF. In DNA form, the CDR3 reads TGTGCCAGCAGCTGCATCCCGTTCGATACGCAGTATTTT.

This clonotype appeared a few times. The chain is built from TRBV5-1 and TRBJ2-7, with a tentative D call TRBD2 (6 bases). The germline gives CDR1 SGHRS, CDR2 YFSETQ. V was clipped by 5 bases and J by 7 bases, with 22 bases between them. CDR3 size: 15 residues. The CDR3 nucleotides read TGCGCCAGCAGAAGGGGACGGGACTCCTACAATGAGCAGTACTTC. Translation gives CASRRGRDSYNEQYF.

The chain uses TRBV29-1 and TRBJ1-2; D perhaps matches TRBD1 (6 bases). V lost 6 bases and J lost 6, with 11 bases in between. Germline V gives CDR1 SQVTM, CDR2 ANQGSEA. The CDR3 has 11 amino acids. CDR3 sequence (DNA): TGCAGCGTGGGGGGCGCCGATGGCTACACCTTC. This gives the protein CSVGGADGYTF. The whole variable domain, remainder taken from reference TRBV29-1 and TRBJ1-2, is SAVISQKPSRDICQRGTSLTIQCQVDSQVTMMFWYRQQPGQSLTLIATANQGSEATYESGFVIDKFPISRPNLTFSTLTVSNMSPEDSSIYLCSVGGADGYTFGSGTRLTVV.

V and J are TRBV10-3 and TRBJ2-1; D might be TRBD1 (6 bases). The CDR3 runs 13 residues. Germline V CDR1 and CDR2: ENHRY, SYGVKD. Deletions cut 7 bases from V and 7 bases from J, with 14 bases between. The CDR3: CAIIRDNSNEQFF. In DNA form, the CDR3 reads TGTGCCATCATTCGGGACAATTCAAATGAGCAGTTCTTC.

This CDR3 is CATSDLQLVWYF. The CDR3 DNA is TGTGCCACCAGTGATTTGCAATTGGTCTGGTACTTC. The V and J genes are TRBV24-1 and TRBJ2-5; D remains ambiguous. There are 12 residues in the CDR3. Trimming left V 0 bases short and J 13 bases short, with 11 bases between. From germline, CDR1 is KGHDR and CDR2 SFDVKD.

This clonotype was picked up a small number of times. The J gene is TRBJ2-1, the V gene TRBV12-3 or TRBV12-4; 11 nucleotides agree with TRBD2. With V trimmed by 5 bases and J by 7 bases, 10 bases remained unmatched. There are 16 residues in the CDR3. The CDR3 spells CASSPRLAGTPNEQFF. For the CDR3, the DNA is TGTGCCAGCAGTCCCCGACTAGCGGGAACGCCTAATGAGCAGTTCTTC.

This clonotype has ten or more counts. The V gene is TRBV20-1, the J gene TRBJ1-6, with D perhaps matching TRBD1 (5 bases). The CDR3 sequence is 14 residues long. In germline, CDR1 is DFQATT, CDR2 SNEGSKA (reference sequence). The V end was cut by 6 bases, the J end by 2 bases, with 11 bases between. Here the CDR3 DNA reads TGCAGTGCCCCGACGACAGCCTATAATTCACCCCTCCACTTT. Its translation is CSAPTTAYNSPLHF.

The CDR3, as DNA: TGCGCCAGCAGCAGAACAGGGGGCGAGGGAGAGACCCAGTACTTC. Translation gives CASSRTGGEGETQYF. The rearrangement uses TRBV5-1 and TRBJ2-7; 9 bases line up with TRBD1. The J call may be wrong; the DNA end is better matched by TRBJ2-5. Germline V lookup: CDR1 SGHRS, CDR2 YFSETQ. CDR3 length: 15 amino acids.

The V and J genes are TRBV3-1 and TRBJ2-3, with 9 bases lining up with TRBD2. Unmatched junction bases numbered 4, after V lost 1 base and J lost 2 bases. Germline V lookup: CDR1 LGHDT, CDR2 YNNKEL (reference sequence). The CDR3 consists of 16 residues. The DNA of the CDR3 is TGTGCCAGCAGCCAAGCCGGGACTAGCACCACAGATACGCAGTATTTT. As protein: CASSQAGTSTTDTQYF.

On this clonotype itself: This may come from a read error, since a much larger clone is one base off. The chain uses TRBV4-1 and TRBJ2-7; 8 bases match TRBD2. Germline CDR1 and CDR2: MGHRA and YSYEKL. The CDR3 length is 15 residues. Trimming cost V 4 bases and J 3 bases; bases outside gene matches: 8. In DNA, the CDR3 is TGCGCCAGCAGCCCCTATAGCGGGAAGGACTACGAGCAGTACTTC. It encodes CASSPYSGKDYEQYF.

This chain joins TRBV6-2 or TRBV6-3 and TRBJ1-2, with 10 bases lining up with TRBD1. From germline, CDR1 is MNHEY and CDR2 SVGEGT. This CDR3 is 14 amino acids long. V was clipped by 7 bases and J by 4 bases; unmatched bases: 6. CDR3 sequence: CASTMTGGGYGYTF. The CDR3 DNA reads as TGTGCCAGCACCATGACAGGGGGCGGCTATGGCTACACCTTC.

There are a few counts of this clonotype. The chain employs TRBV30 and TRBJ2-7, with D uncertain. CDR1 and CDR2 from the germline V gene are GTSNPN and SVGIG (reference sequence). The length of the CDR3 is 13 residues. With 0 bases removed from V and 4 bases from J, the gap between germline ends came to 10 bases. In nucleotides, the CDR3 is TGTGCCTGGAGTGTAAGAGGAACTTACGAGCAGTACTTC. Its translation is CAWSVRGTYEQYF.

Concerning this clonotype itself: With a much larger clone just one base away, this may be a read error. The chain carries TRBV15 and TRBJ2-1, with 11 bases identical to TRBD2. The J call may be incorrect, as the DNA end agrees better with TRBJ2-7. Germline V gene sequence: CDR1 LNHNV, CDR2 YYDKDF (reference sequence). The CDR3 runs 16 residues. CDR3 DNA: TGTGCCACCAGTGTGACTAGCGGGACGTCCTACAATGAGCAGTACTTC. It translates to CATSVTSGTSYNEQYF.

This clonotype was detected ten times or more. The chain joins TRBV7-2 to TRBJ2-3; 11 bases map to TRBD2. The CDR3 consists of 15 residues. V shed 3 bases and J 4 bases; nucleotides not matched to a gene: 3. Germline CDR1 and CDR2: SGHTA and FQGNSA. The CDR3 here is CASSLSGLAADTQYF. CDR3 DNA sequence: TGTGCCAGCAGCTTGTCGGGACTAGCGGCAGATACGCAGTATTTT. Using reference TRBV7-2 and TRBJ2-3 for the parts outside the CDR3, the full variable domain is GAGVSQSPSNKVTEKGKDVELRCDPISGHTALYWYRQSLGQGLEFLIYFQGNSAPDKSGLPSDRFSAERTGGSVSTLTIQRTQQEDSAVYLCASSLSGLAADTQYFGPGTRLTVL.

The rearrangement joins TRBV3-1 to TRBJ1-1; unclear D gene. Looked up from germline, CDR1 is LGHDT and CDR2 is YNNKEL (reference sequence). The CDR3 length is 14 residues. The V and J ends lost 0 bases and 4 bases respectively, with 9 bases between them. The CDR3 nucleotides are TGTGCCAGCAGCCAAGACCACACAGCCACTGAAGCTTTCTTT. Its translation: CASSQDHTATEAFF. The variable domain in full, completed from reference TRBV3-1 and TRBJ1-1, reads DTAVSQTPKYLVTQMGNDKSIKCEQNLGHDTMYWYKQDSKKFLKIMFSYNNKELIINETVPNRFSPKSPDKAHLNLHINSLELGDSAVYFCASSQDHTATEAFFGQGTRLTVV.